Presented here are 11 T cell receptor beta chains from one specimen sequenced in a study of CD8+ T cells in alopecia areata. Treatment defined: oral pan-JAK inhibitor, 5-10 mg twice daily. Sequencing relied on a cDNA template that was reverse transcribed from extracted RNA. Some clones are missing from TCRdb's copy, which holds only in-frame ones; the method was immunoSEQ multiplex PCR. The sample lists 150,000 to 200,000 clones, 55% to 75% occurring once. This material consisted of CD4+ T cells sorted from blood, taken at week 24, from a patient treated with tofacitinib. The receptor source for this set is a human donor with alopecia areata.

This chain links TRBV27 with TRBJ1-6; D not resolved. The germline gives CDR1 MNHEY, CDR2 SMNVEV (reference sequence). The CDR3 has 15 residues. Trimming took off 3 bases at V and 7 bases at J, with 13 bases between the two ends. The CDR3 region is CASSLGGPWNSPLHF. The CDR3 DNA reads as TGTGCCAGCAGTTTGGGAGGGCCCTGGAATTCACCCCTCCACTTT.

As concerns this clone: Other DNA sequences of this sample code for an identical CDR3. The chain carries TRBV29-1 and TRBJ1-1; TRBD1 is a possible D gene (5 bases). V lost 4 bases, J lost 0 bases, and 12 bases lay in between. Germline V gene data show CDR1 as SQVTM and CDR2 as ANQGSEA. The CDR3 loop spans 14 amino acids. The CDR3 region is CSVGQGRMNTEAFF. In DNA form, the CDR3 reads TGCAGCGTTGGTCAGGGACGCATGAACACTGAAGCTTTCTTT. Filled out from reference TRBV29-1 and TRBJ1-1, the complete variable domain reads SAVISQKPSRDICQRGTSLTIQCQVDSQVTMMFWYRQQPGQSLTLIATANQGSEATYESGFVIDKFPISRPNLTFSTLTVSNMSPEDSSIYLCSVGQGRMNTEAFFGQGTRLTVV.

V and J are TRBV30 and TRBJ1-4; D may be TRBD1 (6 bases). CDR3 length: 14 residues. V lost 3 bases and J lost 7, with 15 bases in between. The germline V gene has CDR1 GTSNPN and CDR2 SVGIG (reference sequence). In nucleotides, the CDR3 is TGTGCCTGGAGGACACAGGGATCGGGTGAAAAACTGTTTTTT. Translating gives CAWRTQGSGEKLFF.

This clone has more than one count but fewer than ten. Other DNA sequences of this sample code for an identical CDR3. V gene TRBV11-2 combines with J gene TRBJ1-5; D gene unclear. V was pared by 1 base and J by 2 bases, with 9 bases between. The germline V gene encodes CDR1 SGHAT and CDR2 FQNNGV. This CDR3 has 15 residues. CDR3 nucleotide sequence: TGTGCCAGCAGCTTAGTAGAGGGAGGCAATCAGCCCCAGCATTTT. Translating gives CASSLVEGGNQPQHF.

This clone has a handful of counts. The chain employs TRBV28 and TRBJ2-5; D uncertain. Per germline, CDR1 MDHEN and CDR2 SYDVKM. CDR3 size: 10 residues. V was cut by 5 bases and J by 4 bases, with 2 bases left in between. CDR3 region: CASSIETQYF. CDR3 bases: TGTGCCAGCAGTATAGAGACCCAGTACTTC.

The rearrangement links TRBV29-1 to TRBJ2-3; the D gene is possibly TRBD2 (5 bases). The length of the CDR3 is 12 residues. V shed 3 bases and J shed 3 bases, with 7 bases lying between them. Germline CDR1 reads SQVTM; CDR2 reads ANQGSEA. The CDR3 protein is CSVDTRTDTQYF. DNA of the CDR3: TGCAGCGTTGACACTAGGACAGATACGCAGTATTTT.

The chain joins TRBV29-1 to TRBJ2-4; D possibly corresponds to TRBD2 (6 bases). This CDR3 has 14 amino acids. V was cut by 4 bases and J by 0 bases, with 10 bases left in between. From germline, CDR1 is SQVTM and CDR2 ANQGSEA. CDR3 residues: CSVGLGGAKNIQYF. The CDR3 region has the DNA TGCAGCGTTGGTCTGGGGGGAGCCAAAAACATTCAGTACTTC.

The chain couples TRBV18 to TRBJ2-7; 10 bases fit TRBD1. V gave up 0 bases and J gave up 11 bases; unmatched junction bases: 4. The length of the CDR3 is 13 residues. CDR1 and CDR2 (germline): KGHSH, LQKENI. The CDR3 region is CASSPPDRGREYF. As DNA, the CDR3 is TGTGCCAGCTCACCACCCGACAGGGGGCGGGAGTACTTC. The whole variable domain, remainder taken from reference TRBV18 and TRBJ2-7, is NAGVMQNPRHLVRRRGQEARLRCSPMKGHSHVYWYRQLPEEGLKFMVYLQKENIIDESGMPKERFSAEFPKEGPSILRIQQVVRGDSAAYFCASSPPDRGREYFGPGTRLTVT.

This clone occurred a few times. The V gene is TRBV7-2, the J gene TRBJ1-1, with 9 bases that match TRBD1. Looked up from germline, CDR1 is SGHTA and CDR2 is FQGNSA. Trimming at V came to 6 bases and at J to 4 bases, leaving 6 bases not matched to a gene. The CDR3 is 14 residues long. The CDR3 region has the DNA TGTGCCAGCAGGCCACAGGGGGCCGGCACTGAAGCTTTCTTT. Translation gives CASRPQGAGTEAFF.

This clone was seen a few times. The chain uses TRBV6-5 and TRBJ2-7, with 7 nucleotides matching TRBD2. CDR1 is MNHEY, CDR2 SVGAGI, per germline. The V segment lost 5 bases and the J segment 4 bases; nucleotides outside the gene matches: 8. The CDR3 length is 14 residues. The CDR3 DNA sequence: TGTGCCAGCAGTGATGGGGGGGGTCCATACGAGCAGTACTTC. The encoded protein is CASSDGGGPYEQYF.

CDR3 loop: CSGARDSYEQYF. As DNA, the CDR3 is TGCAGCGGCGCCAGGGATTCCTACGAGCAGTACTTC. This chain uses TRBV29-1 with TRBJ2-7; D is perhaps TRBD1 (5 bases). CDR3 size: 12 residues. Trimming stripped 7 bases from V and 1 base from J, with 11 bases between. CDR1 is SQVTM, CDR2 ANQGSEA, per germline.